Shown below are 19 T cell receptor beta chains from a single sample sequenced in a study of response to subunit inactivated influenza vaccine. MiXCR, applied by TCRdb to the RT-PCR reads, yields one record per CDR3 protein. The profile covers more than 450,000 distinct CDR3 sequences, with approximately 10% appearing a single time and around 10% taken by the ten largest. These data were also reused for a study on T cells expressing NK-cell markers. That work states: With UMIs, 5'RACE template switching was used to make TCR beta cDNA.

The input for sequencing was PBMCs from blood, taken on the day of vaccination. These TCRs come from a man aged 45-65 years who received an inactivated influenza vaccine.

V is TRBV12-3 or TRBV12-4 and J is TRBJ2-7; D is ambiguous. The CDR3 covers 12 residues. V gave up 1 base and J gave up 7 bases, with 8 bases separating them. In DNA form, the CDR3 reads TGTGCCAGCAGTTTAGACAGACGGGAGCAGTACTTC. The encoded protein is CASSLDRREQYF.

A few counts support this clonotype. The V gene is TRBV7-2, the J gene TRBJ2-5, with D tentatively TRBD2 (6 bases). The CDR3 loop spans 16 amino acids. The germline V gene has CDR1 SGHTA and CDR2 FQGNSA. The V end lost 0 bases, the J end lost 2 bases, and 13 bases lay between the germline ends. DNA of the CDR3: TGTGCCAGCAGCTTAGCGGTTCTAGCGCGACAAGAGACCCAGTACTTC. This codes for CASSLAVLARQETQYF.

The chain carries TRBV30 and TRBJ2-7, with D possibly TRBD1 on 5 matching bases. The CDR3 consists of 13 residues. Germline assignment: CDR1 GTSNPN and CDR2 SVGIG (reference sequence). V was pared by 4 bases and J by 4 bases, with 14 bases between. The CDR3 loop reads CAWKQDSRYEQYF. The CDR3 DNA follows: TGTGCCTGGAAACAGGATTCCCGATACGAGCAGTACTTC. Complete variable domain (other parts from reference TRBV30 and TRBJ2-7): SQTIHQWPATLVQPVGSPLSLECTVEGTSNPNLYWYRQAAGRGLQLLFYSVGIGQISSEVPQNLSASRPQDRQFILSSKKLLLSDSGFYLCAWKQDSRYEQYFGPGTRLTVT.

The rearrangement joins TRBV11-2 to TRBJ2-1, with 7 positions matching TRBD1. V shed 7 bases, J shed 7 bases, and the junction held 10 bases outside the gene matches. This CDR3 has 14 amino acids. Germline lookup yields CDR1 SGHAT and CDR2 FQNNGV. Here the CDR3 DNA reads TGTGCCAGCAATCAGGGGGTAGCGCGGAATGAGCAGTTCTTC. Translation gives CASNQGVARNEQFF. Looking up the rest from reference TRBV11-2 and TRBJ2-1 gives the full variable domain: EAGVAQSPRYKIIEKRQSVAFWCNPISGHATLYWYQQILGQGPKLLIQFQNNGVVDDSQLPKDRFSAERLKGVDSTLKIQPAKLEDSAVYLCASNQGVARNEQFFGPGTRLTVL.

The chain combines TRBV12-3 or TRBV12-4 with TRBJ2-3, with TRBD1 as a possible D gene (5 bases). The CDR3 covers 15 residues. Trimming cost V 4 bases and J 0 bases, with 11 bases left between them. The DNA of the CDR3 is TGTGCCAGCAGTTCCAGGACAAGCAGCACAGATACGCAGTATTTT. Protein sequence: CASSSRTSSTDTQYF.

This clonotype was seen only a few times. This rearrangement joins TRBV21-1 to TRBJ2-7; TRBD1, the D gene given by the table, was not confirmed from the DNA. TRBV21-1 is assigned pseudogene status. The CDR3 runs 13 residues. CDR3 sequence (DNA): TGTGCCACGGAGAGTGGGGGGGCTTACGAGCAGTACTTC. The encoded protein is CATESGGAYEQYF.

This clonotype occurred a few times. This chain links TRBV4-2 with TRBJ2-3; 8 bases line up with TRBD2. With V trimmed by 1 base and J by 3 bases, 9 bases remained unmatched. This CDR3 spans 17 amino acids. From germline, CDR1 is LGHNA and CDR2 YNFKEQ. CDR3: CASSQARSGRGTDTQYF. CDR3 DNA: TGTGCCAGCAGCCAAGCGAGAAGCGGGAGAGGGACAGATACGCAGTATTTT.

The V call is TRBV20-1, the J call TRBJ1-5; the match to TRBD1 covers 7 bases. CDR1 and CDR2 from the germline V gene are DFQATT and SNEGSKA (reference sequence). This CDR3 region has 13 residues. Trimming cost V 4 bases and J 1 base; bases outside gene matches: 1. The CDR3 sequence: CSAKGQSNQPQHF. As DNA, the CDR3 is TGCAGTGCTAAGGGACAGAGCAATCAGCCCCAGCATTTT.

This clonotype was recorded a few times. V gene TRBV20-1 combines with J gene TRBJ2-3; 7 bases fit TRBD2. The CDR3 is 16 residues long. Germline V CDR1 and CDR2: DFQATT, SNEGSKA (reference sequence). The junction had 11 bases not matched to a gene; V was cut back by 3 bases and J by 2 bases. The CDR3 DNA is TGCAGTGCTAGCAACGCTCAGACTAGCCTCACAGATACGCAGTATTTT. This sequence encodes CSASNAQTSLTDTQYF.

This clonotype was observed many times. The chain couples TRBV29-1 to TRBJ2-2; D is uncertain. The CDR3 is made up of 12 amino acids. V lost 7 bases to trimming and J lost 6 bases, with 12 bases between them. Germline CDR1 is SQVTM and CDR2 is ANQGSEA. In nucleotides, the CDR3 is TGCAGCGCGTGTTTGTTTGCCGGGGAGCTGTTTTTT. This sequence encodes CSACLFAGELFF.

This clonotype has only a few counts. V and J are TRBV5-1 and TRBJ2-1; TRBD1 aligns across 7 bases. There are 14 residues in the CDR3. The germline gives CDR1 SGHRS, CDR2 YFSETQ. The V segment lost 0 bases and the J segment 5 bases; nucleotides outside the gene matches: 2. The CDR3 reads CASSLVRGNNEQFF. The CDR3 region has the DNA TGCGCCAGCAGCTTGGTCAGGGGGAACAATGAGCAGTTCTTC.

This clonotype appeared many times. CDR3 protein: CASSPHGTSISYEQYF. In DNA form, the CDR3 reads TGTGCCAGCAGCCCCCATGGGACTAGCATTTCCTACGAGCAGTACTTC. This chain joins TRBV12-3 or TRBV12-4 and TRBJ2-7, with TRBD2 identical over 9 bases. This CDR3 comprises 16 residues. V gave up 6 bases and J gave up 1 base; unmatched junction bases: 10.

This clonotype was picked up a small number of times. The chain couples TRBV20-1 to TRBJ2-5; D is ambiguous. Trimming shortened V by 0 bases and J by 2 bases, and 10 bases separated the two germline ends. Germline CDR1 and CDR2: DFQATT and SNEGSKA (reference sequence). The CDR3 has 14 amino acids. The DNA of the CDR3 is TGCAGTGCTAGAGATCCTCTAGGGCAAGAGACCCAGTACTTC. Amino acid sequence: CSARDPLGQETQYF.

This clonotype has at least ten counts. This chain uses TRBV5-5 with TRBJ2-2, with 9 bases fitting TRBD1. J lost 7 bases, V lost 2 bases, and 9 bases had no gene match. Germline assignment: CDR1 SGHKS and CDR2 YYEKEE (reference sequence). This CDR3 comprises 16 residues. The CDR3 DNA sequence: TGTGCCAGCAGCTTCTTGGGGACAGGGCGATTCGGGGAGCTGTTTTTT. This sequence encodes CASSFLGTGRFGELFF.

A few counts support this clonotype. The chain uses TRBV20-1 and TRBJ2-7; 7 nucleotides line up with TRBD2. This CDR3 has 14 residues. Germline V gene data show CDR1 as DFQATT and CDR2 as SNEGSKA (reference sequence). The V segment lost 6 bases and the J segment 0 bases; nucleotides outside the gene matches: 8. The CDR3 sequence is CSAGRASGSYEQYF. For the CDR3, the DNA is TGCAGTGCAGGCCGGGCTAGCGGCTCCTACGAGCAGTACTTC.

This clonotype came up a few times. The chain joins TRBV5-1 to TRBJ2-1, with D possibly matching TRBD2 (5 bases). The CDR3 has 13 residues. V lost 5 bases and J 10 bases, leaving 16 bases between the germline ends. Per the germline V gene, CDR1 is SGHRS and CDR2 is YFSETQ. The CDR3, as DNA: TGCGCCAGCAGACCTGATGCGGGTCGGGAGCAGTTCTTC. Its protein product is CASRPDAGREQFF.

The V and J genes are TRBV4-1 and TRBJ2-3; 7 bases are a match to TRBD2. V lost 1 base to trimming and J lost 2 bases; unmatched junction nucleotides: 6. CDR3 length: 16 amino acids. The germline CDR1 and CDR2 sequences are MGHRA and YSYEKL. This chain's CDR3 is CASSQVSGAPTDTQYF. CDR3 sequence (DNA): TGCGCCAGCAGCCAAGTCAGCGGGGCCCCCACAGATACGCAGTATTTT.

J is TRBJ2-7 and V is TRBV15, with D perhaps TRBD2 (5 bases). V was cut by 3 bases and J by 0 bases, with 6 bases left in between. Germline V CDR1 and CDR2: LNHNV, YYDKDF (reference sequence). This CDR3 is 13 amino acids long. CDR3 loop: CATSRAGSYEQYF. CDR3 sequence (DNA): TGTGCCACCAGCAGGGCGGGCTCCTACGAGCAGTACTTC.

This chain connects TRBV5-6 to TRBJ2-2; TRBD2 matches 15 bases. The germline CDR1 and CDR2 sequences are SGHDT and YYEEEE. The CDR3 loop spans 18 amino acids. The V segment lost 4 bases and the J segment 0 bases; nucleotides outside the gene matches: 4. CDR3 nucleotide sequence: TGTGCCAGCAGCCCAGGACTAGCGGGGGGGACGAACACCGGGGAGCTGTTTTTT. Translating gives CASSPGLAGGTNTGELFF.